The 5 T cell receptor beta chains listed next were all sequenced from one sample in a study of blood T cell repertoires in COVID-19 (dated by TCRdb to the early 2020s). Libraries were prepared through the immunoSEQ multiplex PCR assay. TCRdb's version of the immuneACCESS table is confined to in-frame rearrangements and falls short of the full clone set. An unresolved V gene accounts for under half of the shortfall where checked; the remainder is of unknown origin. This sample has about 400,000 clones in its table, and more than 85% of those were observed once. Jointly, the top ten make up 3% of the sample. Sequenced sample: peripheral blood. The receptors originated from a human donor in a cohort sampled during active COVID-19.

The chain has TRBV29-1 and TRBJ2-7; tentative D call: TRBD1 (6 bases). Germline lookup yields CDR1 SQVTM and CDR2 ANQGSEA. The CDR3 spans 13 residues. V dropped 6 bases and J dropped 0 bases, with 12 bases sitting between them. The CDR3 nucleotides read TGCAGCGTAACCGGGACAAGCTCCTACGAGCAGTACTTC. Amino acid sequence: CSVTGTSSYEQYF.

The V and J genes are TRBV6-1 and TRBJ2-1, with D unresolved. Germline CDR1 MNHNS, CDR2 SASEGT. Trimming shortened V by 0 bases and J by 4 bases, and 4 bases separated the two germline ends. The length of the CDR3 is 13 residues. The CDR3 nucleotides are TGTGCCAGCAGTGAAGCGGCTTACAATGAGCAGTTCTTC. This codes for CASSEAAYNEQFF.

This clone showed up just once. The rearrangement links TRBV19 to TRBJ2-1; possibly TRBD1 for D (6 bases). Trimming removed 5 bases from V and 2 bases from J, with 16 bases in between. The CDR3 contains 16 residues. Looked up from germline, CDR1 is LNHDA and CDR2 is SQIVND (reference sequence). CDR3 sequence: CASSLRTKGAYNEQFF. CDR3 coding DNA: TGTGCCAGTAGTCTCCGAACCAAGGGGGCCTACAATGAGCAGTTCTTC.

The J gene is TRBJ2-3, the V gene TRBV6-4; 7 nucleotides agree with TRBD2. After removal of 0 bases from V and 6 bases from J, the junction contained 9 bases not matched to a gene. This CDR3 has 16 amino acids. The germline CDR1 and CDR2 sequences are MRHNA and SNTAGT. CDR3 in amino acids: CASSDSVDLSGDTQYF. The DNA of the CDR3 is TGTGCCAGCAGTGACTCTGTGGACCTTAGCGGGGATACGCAGTATTTT.

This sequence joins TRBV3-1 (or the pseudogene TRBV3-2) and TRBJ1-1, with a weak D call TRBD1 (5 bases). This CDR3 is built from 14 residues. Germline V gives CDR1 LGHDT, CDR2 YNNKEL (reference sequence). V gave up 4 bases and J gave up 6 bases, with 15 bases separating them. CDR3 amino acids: CASSPGGGIAEAFF. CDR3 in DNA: TGTGCCAGCAGCCCCGGGGGTGGTATAGCTGAAGCTTTCTTT.